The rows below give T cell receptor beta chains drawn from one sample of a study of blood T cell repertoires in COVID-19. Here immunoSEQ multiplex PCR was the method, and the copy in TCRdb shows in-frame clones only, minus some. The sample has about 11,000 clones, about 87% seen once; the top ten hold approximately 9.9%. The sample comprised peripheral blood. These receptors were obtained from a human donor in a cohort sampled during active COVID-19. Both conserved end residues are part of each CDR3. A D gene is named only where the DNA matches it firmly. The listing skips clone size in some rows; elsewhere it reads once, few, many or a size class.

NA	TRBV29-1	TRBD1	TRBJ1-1	CSVRDRGSANTEAFF	TGCAGCGTCCGGGACAGGGGTTCTGCGAACACTGAAGCTTTCTTT
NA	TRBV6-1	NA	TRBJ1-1	CASSERSRGAVRNTEAFF	TGTGCCAGCAGTGAAAGGTCTCGGGGGGCGGTAAGAAACACTGAAGCTTTCTTT
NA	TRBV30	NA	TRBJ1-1	CAWTPERGNTEAFF	TGTGCCTGGACTCCCGAGCGGGGCAACACTGAAGCTTTCTTT
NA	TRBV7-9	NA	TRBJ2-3	CASDRGDTQYF	TGTGCCAGCGACCGGGGAGATACGCAGTATTTT
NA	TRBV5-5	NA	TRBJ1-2	CASSLWASDYGYTF	TGTGCCAGCAGCTTGTGGGCCAGTGACTATGGCTACACCTTC
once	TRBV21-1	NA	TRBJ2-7	CASSKVPRTGACRFRHEQYF	TGTGCCAGCAGCAAAGTGCCCAGGACAGGGGCATGTCGTTTCCGCCACGAGCAGTACTTC
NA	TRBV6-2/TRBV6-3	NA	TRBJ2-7	CASSYTESYYEQYF	TGTGCCAGCAGTTACACGGAGAGTTACTACGAGCAGTACTTC
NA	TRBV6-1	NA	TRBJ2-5	CASSESGETQYF	TGTGCCAGCAGTGAATCGGGGGAGACCCAGTACTTC
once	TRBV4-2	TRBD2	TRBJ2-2	CASSWTSGGANTGELFF	TGTGCCAGCAGCTGGACTAGCGGGGGCGCGAACACCGGGGAGCTGTTTTTT
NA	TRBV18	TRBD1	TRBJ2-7	CASSWGQGYEQYF	TGTGCCAGCTCATGGGGACAGGGGTACGAGCAGTACTTC
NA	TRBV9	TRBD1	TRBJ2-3	CASGMQGVGDTQYF	TGTGCCAGCGGGATGCAGGGGGTTGGTGATACGCAGTATTTT
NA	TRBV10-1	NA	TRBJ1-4	CASSGQINEKLFF	TGCGCCAGCAGTGGACAGATTAATGAAAAACTGTTTTTT
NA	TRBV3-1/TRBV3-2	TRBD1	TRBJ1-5	CASSQQGVVNQPQHF	TGTGCCAGCAGCCAGCAGGGGGTGGTCAATCAGCCCCAGCATTTT
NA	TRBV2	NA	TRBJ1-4	CASRRQTNEKLFF	TGTGCCAGCAGGAGGCAAACTAATGAAAAACTGTTTTTT
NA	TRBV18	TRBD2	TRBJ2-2	CASSRGAGEGGELFF	TGTGCCAGCTCACGAGGCGCGGGAGAAGGCGGGGAGCTGTTTTTT
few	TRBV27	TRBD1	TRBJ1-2	CASAKRQGAGYGYTF	TGTGCCAGCGCCAAACGCCAGGGGGCAGGCTATGGCTACACCTTC
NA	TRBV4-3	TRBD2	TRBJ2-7	CASSQDLAGGSSYEQYF	TGCGCCAGCAGCCAAGATCTAGCGGGGGGGAGCTCCTACGAGCAGTACTTC
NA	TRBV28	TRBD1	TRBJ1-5	CASSPYGQGDPYSNQPQHF	TGTGCCAGCAGTCCCTATGGACAGGGCGACCCTTATAGCAATCAGCCCCAGCATTTT
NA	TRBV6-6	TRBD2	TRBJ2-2	CASSWLAGGPGELFF	TGTGCCAGCAGTTGGTTAGCGGGGGGGCCCGGGGAGCTGTTTTTT
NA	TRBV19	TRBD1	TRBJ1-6	CASTPNWTGHSPLHF	TGTGCCAGTACTCCGAATTGGACAGGGCATTCACCCCTCCACTTT
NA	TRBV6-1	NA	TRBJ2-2	CASSENRNTGELFF	TGTGCCAGCAGTGAAAATAGGAACACCGGGGAGCTGTTTTTT
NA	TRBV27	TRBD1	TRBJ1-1	CASSRDRGRSLNTEAFF	TGTGCCAGCAGTCGCGACAGGGGGCGATCATTGAACACTGAAGCTTTCTTT